The T cell receptor beta chain under discussion was sequenced for a study of shared clonotypes between healthy human individuals (TCRdb year 2020). Background on the whole study: The cohort included three men and a couple of women between 18 and 49 years of age. Per donor, three plates each were used for CD4 naive and CD4 memory, two for CD8 naive, and one for CD8 memory. To estimate repertoire size and how much clonotype sharing occurs between individuals, the study deeply sequenced the blood TCR repertoires of several healthy adults. To increase sequencing depth and limit assay-specific biases, different laboratories used diverse techniques to prepare libraries and sequence TCR repertoires. Between about 0.9 and 8.9 billion PBMCs per donor were obtained by leukapheresis.

What the study reported, not specific to this receptor: Because the study included a small number of donors, the genetic and exposure-history diversity represented was limited. Sharing across four donors was observed for roughly 5% of naive CD4, about 4% of naive CD8, over 2% of memory CD4, and roughly 0.4% of memory CD8 clonotypes. Larger estimated clonotype richness was generally found for naive subsets than for memory subsets. Even with the large sequencing depth, rarefaction of the sorted-subset datasets indicated that sequencing was incomplete. Compared with non-shared clonotypes, clonotypes shared by all four sorted-subset donors had higher generation probabilities. Sampling was restricted to blood, and TCR repertoires in tissues likely differ from the TCR repertoires found in blood. Based on pairwise subsampling, the degree of clonotype sharing among donors was expected to be affected by sequencing depth.

Of note for this clone: The antigen it recognizes is unknown. Base qualities are missing; no much larger clone stands one base away.

Using the deep immunoSEQ assay, TCR CDR3 regions were amplified from genomic DNA by multiplex PCR. Extracted genomic DNA from each cell subset was distributed evenly across all wells of several immunoSEQ 96-well plates, and each plate was treated as a replicate. For sorted subsets, about 200 ng genomic DNA, equal to tens of thousands of T cell genomes, was loaded into each replicate PCR. Purified libraries were measured with a Qubit 3.0 fluorometer, size-checked on a Bioanalyzer 2100, and measured again with the KAPA Library Quantification kit. Each immunoSEQ 96-well plate was sequenced on its own single-read 150-cycle Illumina NextSeq 550 flow cell. For the original study's pipeline: Because the immunoSEQ output included only junctional sequences and no quality scores, the filtering could not be the same as the filtering used for full-length reads. To assign V/J genes and CDR3, sequences were annotated against IMGT germline references using PyIR, a Python wrapper for IgBLAST v1.9. Reads with weak V/J assignments (E-value above 1e-6), missing CDR3, stop codons, out-of-frame junctions, or ambiguous translated residues were removed. V3J clonotypes were defined as sequences sharing the same inferred V gene, J gene, and CDR3 amino acid sequence. To compute the percentage overlap between repertoires, the number of shared unique clonotypes was divided by the size of the smaller repertoire. Three approaches were used to assess repertoire richness: RTK rarefaction, the Chao1 estimator, and Recon v2.1 estimates of unobserved clonotypes. Generation probabilities for all TCRbeta clonotypes obtained by the gDNA method from a few donors were computed using OLGA. Here the immuneACCESS table is served through TCRdb, limited to in-frame sequences with V and J called. Missing clones are a known gap in these copies; in checked studies unresolved V genes cover under half, and the rest lacks a known reason. The V and J calls and the clone size are those of that table, but D and trimming were determined from the DNA. The sample table lists approximately 500,000 clones, 96% of them with a count of one. The leading ten clones occupy 0.06% of the sample.

Spanning cysteine to phenylalanine, the CDR3 consists of 15 amino acids. Of all the DNA, just the CDR3 is kept, 45 bases in frame from base 1. CDR1 and CDR2 are read off the germline V gene (reference sequence) as LNHDA and SQIVND. Compared with germline, V lacks 6 bases and J lacks 8 bases; bases without a gene match: 13. Healthy HIV-negative adults with no recently reported acute infections or vaccinations were included as donors. Only Caucasian adults living in Nashville, Tennessee, USA were represented among the donors. CD4+ T cells were enriched by magnetic negative selection, after which naive cells were positively selected on CD45RA and the negative fraction was taken as the memory subset. After blood collection by leukapheresis, PBMCs were isolated using Ficoll-Histopaque density gradient centrifugation and then cryopreserved in the vapor phase of liquid nitrogen. Analytical flow cytometry was used to check the purity and quantity of each magnetically sorted T cell population. Genomic DNA was isolated from every sorted fraction and measured by UV absorbance on a Nanodrop 2000c.

The chain is made from TRBV19 and TRBJ2-1; TRBD1 agrees with 7 junctional bases. The sample was naive CD4+ T cells sorted from blood. The cell subset or site label of this sample denotes: CD45RA+ positively selected. The receptor's source is a woman in her 30s in good health. Here the CDR3 is given as CASSPGTALFYEQFF. The sequenced DNA: TGTGCCAGTAGCCCCGGGACAGCCTTGTTTTATGAGCAGTTCTTC. This CDR3, with the reference TRBV19 and TRBJ2-1 proteins standing in past its ends, gives the full variable domain DGGITQSPKYLFRKEGQNVTLSCEQNLNHDAMYWYRQDPGQGLRLIYYSQIVNDFQKGDIAEGYSVSREKKESFPLTVTSAQKNPTAFYLCASSPGTALFYEQFFGPGTRLTVL.